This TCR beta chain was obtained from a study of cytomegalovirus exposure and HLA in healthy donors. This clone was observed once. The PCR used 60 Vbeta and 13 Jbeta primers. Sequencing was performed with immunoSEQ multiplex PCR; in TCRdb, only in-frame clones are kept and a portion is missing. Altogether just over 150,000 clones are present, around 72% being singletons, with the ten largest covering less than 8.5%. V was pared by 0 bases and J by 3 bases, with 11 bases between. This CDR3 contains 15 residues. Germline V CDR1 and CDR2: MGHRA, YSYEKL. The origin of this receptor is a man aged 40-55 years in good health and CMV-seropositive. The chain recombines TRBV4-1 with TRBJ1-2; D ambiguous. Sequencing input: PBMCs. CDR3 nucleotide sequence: TGCGCCAGCAGCCAAGAGGAGGGCTGGGACTATGGCTACACCTTC. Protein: CASSQEEGWDYGYTF.